These T cell receptor beta chains were read from a single sample in a study of technical replicates of blood from four donors. Method: immunoSEQ multiplex PCR; TCRdb's copy keeps in-frame clones and lacks some. The sample shows roughly 93,000 clones, almost 96% of them seen only once. The sequenced sample consisted of T cells isolated from PBMCs. The receptor set was obtained from a human donor in good health. Each CDR3 is given with its conserved first and last residue. Each record gives: D gene, J gene, V gene, clone size, CDR3 protein, CDR3 DNA. The D gene is left open where the match is weak. Rows give clone size only sometimes, using once, few, many, or a class for an expanded clone.

TRBD2 TRBJ2-1 TRBV5-5 - CASSFPGREQFF TGTGCCAGCAGCTTTCCCGGGAGGGAACAGTTCTTC
TRBD2 TRBJ2-5 TRBV9 - CASSVASGIQETQYF TGTGCCAGCAGCGTGGCTAGCGGGATCCAAGAGACCCAGTACTTC
- TRBJ2-3 TRBV27 - CASSKLTATSTDTQYF TGTGCCAGCAGTAAATTGACAGCTACTAGCACAGATACGCAGTATTTT
- TRBJ2-7 TRBV11-2 - CASSVLIFGQYF TGTGCCAGCAGCGTGTTAATATTCGGGCAGTACTTC
- TRBJ1-2 TRBV7-9 - CASSLGEHPLYGYTF TGTGCCAGCAGCTTAGGGGAGCATCCTCTCTATGGCTACACCTTC
TRBD1 TRBJ2-7 TRBV7-2 - CASSKTGGYEQYF TGTGCCAGCAGCAAGACAGGGGGCTACGAGCAGTACTTC
- TRBJ1-3 TRBV7-9 - CASSFGEQSGNTIYF TGTGCCAGCAGCTTCGGGGAACAGAGTGGAAACACCATATATTTT
- TRBJ1-2 TRBV12-1 - CASSFAMTGTGAGYTF TGTGCCAGCAGCTTTGCTATGACAGGGACGGGTGCTGGCTACACCTTC
TRBD2 TRBJ2-5 TRBV5-1 - CASSLATSGKETQYF TGCGCCAGCAGCTTGGCCACTAGCGGGAAAGAGACCCAGTACTTC
- TRBJ2-5 TRBV2 once CASVRVGETQYF TGTGCCAGCGTCAGGGTAGGGGAGACCCAGTACTTC
- TRBJ2-7 TRBV27 once CASRPHSYYEQYF TGTGCCAGCAGACCCCATAGTTACTACGAGCAGTACTTC
- TRBJ1-6 TRBV30 - CAWLGGSSYNSPLHF TGTGCCTGGCTGGGGGGAAGCTCCTATAATTCACCCCTCCACTTT
- TRBJ2-5 TRBV11-2 - CASSLAGERETQYF TGTGCCAGCAGCTTGGCAGGGGAACGAGAGACCCAGTACTTC
TRBD1 TRBJ2-7 TRBV6-5 - CASSYTGTGNEQYF TGTGCCAGCAGTTACACCGGGACAGGGAACGAGCAGTACTTC
- TRBJ1-4 TRBV6-5 - CASRYLGGHEKLFF TGTGCCAGCAGATACCTCGGGGGTCACGAAAAACTGTTTTTT
TRBD2 TRBJ2-7 TRBV27 - CASSPSSGQAYEQYF TGTGCCAGCAGCCCCTCTAGCGGGCAGGCCTACGAGCAGTACTTC
TRBD2 TRBJ2-3 TRBV14 - CASSQGGSGRLRQYF TGTGCCAGCAGCCAAGGGGGCAGCGGGAGGCTTCGACAGTATTTT
TRBD1 TRBJ1-5 TRBV4-1 - CASSRQPDRGEQPQHF TGCGCCAGCAGCCGCCAACCCGACAGGGGAGAGCAGCCCCAGCATTTT
TRBD2 TRBJ2-7 TRBV5-1 - CASSLGSSGGAIPYEQYF TGCGCCAGCAGCTTGGGGTCCAGCGGGGGGGCCATCCCCTACGAGCAGTACTTC
TRBD1 TRBJ1-1 TRBV4-1 - CASSLGQGNTEAFF TGCGCCAGCAGCCTCGGACAGGGCAACACTGAAGCTTTCTTT
- TRBJ1-4 TRBV6-6 - CASSYSWAIPNEKLFF TGTGCCAGCAGTTACTCGTGGGCCATCCCTAATGAAAAACTGTTTTTT
TRBD2 TRBJ2-2 TRBV5-4 - CASRAGGRRGTGELFF TGTGCCAGCAGGGCGGGAGGGCGTCGAGGCACCGGGGAGCTGTTTTTT
TRBD1 TRBJ1-5 TRBV15 - CATSASGQGPNQPQHF TGTGCCACCAGCGCATCCGGACAGGGCCCTAATCAGCCCCAGCATTTT
- TRBJ2-1 TRBV7-8 - CASRRGIGDNEQFF TGTGCCAGCAGGAGGGGGATCGGGGACAATGAGCAGTTCTTC
- TRBJ1-2 TRBV6-1 - CASSDSGWYGYTF TGTGCCAGCAGTGATTCGGGGTGGTATGGCTACACCTTC
TRBD2 TRBJ2-5 TRBV7-2 once CASSLDLAGGRNSQYF TGTGCCAGCAGCTTAGATCTAGCGGGTGGGCGGAATTCCCAGTACTTC
- TRBJ2-7 TRBV2 - CASRGADSYEQYF TGTGCCAGCAGAGGGGCCGACTCCTACGAGCAGTACTTC
- TRBJ2-7 TRBV13 - CASSLRYEQYF TGTGCCAGCAGCCTTCGTTACGAGCAGTACTTC
- TRBJ1-1 TRBV5-4 - CASRRQDSDGKAFF TGTGCCAGCAGGAGACAGGATTCAGACGGTAAAGCTTTCTTT
TRBD1 TRBJ1-1 TRBV10-2 - CASSQGQVNTEAFF TGCGCCAGCAGTCAAGGACAGGTGAACACTGAAGCTTTCTTT
- TRBJ2-7 TRBV16 - CASSQGPRGVYEQYF TGTGCCAGCAGCCAAGGACCTCGCGGGGTCTACGAGCAGTACTTC
- TRBJ1-2 TRBV7-9 once CASSLDRVGYTF TGTGCCAGCAGCCTCGACCGGGTTGGCTACACCTTC
- TRBJ2-3 TRBV5-1 - CASSFGQGGNTQYF TGCGCCAGCAGCTTCGGCCAGGGAGGAAATACGCAGTATTTT
- TRBJ1-2 TRBV7-9 - CASSLGDGIYGYTF TGTGCCAGCAGCTTAGGAGACGGGATCTATGGCTACACCTTC
- TRBJ2-1 TRBV27 - CASSLGPGVNEQFF TGTGCCAGCAGTTTAGGGCCAGGGGTGAATGAGCAGTTCTTC
- TRBJ2-5 TRBV27 - CASSPRGGETQYF TGTGCCAGCAGTCCACGCGGAGGGGAGACCCAGTACTTC
TRBD1 TRBJ1-1 TRBV18 - CASSPGQENTEAFF TGTGCCAGCTCCCCGGGACAGGAGAACACTGAAGCTTTCTTT
TRBD1 TRBJ1-5 TRBV12-5 - CASGPDRLYQPQHF TGTGCTAGTGGTCCGGACAGGTTGTATCAGCCCCAGCATTTT
TRBD1 TRBJ1-5 TRBV30 - CAWSGRGWEQPQHF TGTGCCTGGAGTGGCAGGGGGTGGGAACAGCCCCAGCATTTT
- TRBJ1-5 TRBV12-5 - CASGLVPGVGNQPQHF TGTGCTAGTGGTTTGGTACCAGGGGTTGGCAATCAGCCCCAGCATTTT
- TRBJ1-1 TRBV5-1 - CASSDRPNTEAFF TGCGCCAGCAGTGACAGACCGAACACTGAAGCTTTCTTT
- TRBJ2-5 TRBV5-1 - CASSSSVTASQETQYF TGCGCCAGCAGCTCCTCTGTGACAGCTTCCCAAGAGACCCAGTACTTC
TRBD2 TRBJ2-5 TRBV4-1 once CASSQEETVTSGGRETQYF TGCGCCAGCAGCCAAGAGGAGACGGTGACTAGCGGGGGGAGGGAGACCCAGTACTTC
- TRBJ2-7 TRBV27 once CASRDRERGYEQYF TGTGCCAGCCGGGACCGGGAGAGGGGCTACGAGCAGTACTTC
TRBD1 TRBJ1-3 TRBV6-1 once CASSDQQGDTIYF TGTGCCAGCAGTGACCAACAGGGGGACACCATATATTTT
- TRBJ1-1 TRBV5-1 once CASSLQGNTEAFF TGCGCCAGCAGTCTTCAGGGGAACACTGAAGCTTTCTTT
TRBD2 TRBJ2-5 TRBV7-7 - CASSFGLAGVQETQYF TGTGCCAGCAGCTTTGGACTAGCGGGTGTCCAAGAGACCCAGTACTTC
- TRBJ2-3 TRBV11-2 - CASSSITSTDTQYF TGTGCCAGCAGCTCGATAACAAGCACAGATACGCAGTATTTT
- TRBJ2-5 TRBV11-2 - CASSLVSVKETQYF TGTGCCAGCAGCTTAGTGTCAGTTAAAGAGACCCAGTACTTC
TRBD1 TRBJ1-1 TRBV28 - CASSLPGQGGHTEAFF TGTGCCAGCAGTTTACCCGGACAGGGAGGGCACACTGAAGCTTTCTTT
- TRBJ1-2 TRBV29-1 - CSVEDTGRLGYGYTF TGCAGCGTTGAAGACACAGGGAGACTTGGATATGGCTACACCTTC
TRBD2 TRBJ2-7 TRBV25-1 - CASSARSTSYFYEQYF TGTGCCAGCAGTGCCCGATCGACTAGCTATTTTTACGAGCAGTACTTC
- TRBJ2-2 TRBV5-1 - CASSLAGRRTGELFF TGCGCCAGCAGCTTGGCAGGCCGTCGGACCGGGGAGCTGTTTTTT
- TRBJ1-1 TRBV5-1 few CASSLNFVRENTEAFF TGCGCCAGCAGCTTAAATTTTGTACGGGAGAACACTGAAGCTTTCTTT
TRBD1 TRBJ1-1 TRBV19 few CASSIQGQSRAFF TGTGCCAGTAGTATACAGGGACAGTCTAGAGCTTTCTTT
- TRBJ2-7 TRBV9 - CASSSGAGGPYEQYF TGTGCCAGCAGCTCCGGGGCCGGGGGTCCCTACGAGCAGTACTTC
TRBD1 TRBJ2-1 TRBV7-3 - CASREPGQGYNEQFF TGTGCCAGCAGGGAGCCGGGACAGGGCTACAATGAGCAGTTCTTC
- TRBJ1-4 TRBV5-4 - CASSLTGPTEKLFF TGTGCCAGCAGCTTGACAGGGCCAACTGAAAAACTGTTTTTT
TRBD1 TRBJ1-4 TRBV28 - CASSSPDRGEKLFF TGTGCCAGCAGTTCACCGGACAGGGGGGAAAAACTGTTTTTT
- TRBJ2-7 TRBV28 once CASSLPTYEQYF TGTGCCAGCAGTTTACCCACCTACGAGCAGTACTTC